What follows is one T cell receptor beta chain and its context. Germline V gene data show CDR1 as SGHRS and CDR2 as YFSETQ. The trim removed 4 bases at V and 5 bases at J, leaving 7 bases unmatched. The CDR3 is made up of 14 amino acids. PCR involved 60 Vbeta and 13 Jbeta primers. Libraries were prepared by immunoSEQ multiplex PCR; TCRdb keeps only in-frame clonotypes and omits some of them. The table records about 160,000 clones, nearly 80% of them present only once. The source of the sample is a study of cytomegalovirus exposure and HLA in healthy donors. This clonotype was obtained from a man aged 18 to 35 in good health and CMV-seropositive. Sequenced input: PBMCs. The chain carries TRBV5-1 and TRBJ2-5; the match to TRBD1 covers 8 bases. The CDR3 spells CASSAEYRGETQYF. For the CDR3, the DNA is TGCGCCAGCAGCGCAGAATACAGGGGGGAGACCCAGTACTTC.